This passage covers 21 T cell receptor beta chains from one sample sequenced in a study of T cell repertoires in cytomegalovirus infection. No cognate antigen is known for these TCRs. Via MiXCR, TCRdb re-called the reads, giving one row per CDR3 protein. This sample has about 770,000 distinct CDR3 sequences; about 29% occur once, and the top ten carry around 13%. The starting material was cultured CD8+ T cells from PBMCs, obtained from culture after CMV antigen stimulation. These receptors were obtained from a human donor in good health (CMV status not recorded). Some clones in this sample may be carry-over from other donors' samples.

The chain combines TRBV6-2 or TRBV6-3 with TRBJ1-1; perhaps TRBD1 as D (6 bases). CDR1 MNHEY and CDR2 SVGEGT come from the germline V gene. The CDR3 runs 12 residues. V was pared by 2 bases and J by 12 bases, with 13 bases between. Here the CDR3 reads CASSYVWGATFF. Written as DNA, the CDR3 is TGTGCCAGCAGTTACGTTTGGGGGGCAACTTTCTTT.

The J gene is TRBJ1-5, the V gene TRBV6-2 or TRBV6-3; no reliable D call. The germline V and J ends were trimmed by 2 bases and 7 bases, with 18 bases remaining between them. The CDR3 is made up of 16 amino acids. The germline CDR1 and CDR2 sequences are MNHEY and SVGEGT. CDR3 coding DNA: TGTGCCAGCAGTTACAGGTCTGGCTTGAGCTTCCAGCCCCAGCATTTT. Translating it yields CASSYRSGLSFQPQHF.

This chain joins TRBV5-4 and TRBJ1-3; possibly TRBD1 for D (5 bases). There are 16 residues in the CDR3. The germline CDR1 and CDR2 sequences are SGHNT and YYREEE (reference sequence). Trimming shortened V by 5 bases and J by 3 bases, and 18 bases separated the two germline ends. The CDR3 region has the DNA TGTGCCAGCAGTTCCCTTCCCTCCCAGGGTGGAAACACCATATATTTT. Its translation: CASSSLPSQGGNTIYF.

The CDR3 coding sequence is TGTGCCATCAGGGGGACAGGGGGACCACCCCCCGAGAGGACCTATGGCTACACCTTC. Translated: CAIRGTGGPPPERTYGYTF. V usage is TRBV10-3 and J usage is TRBJ1-2, with 11 positions matching TRBD1. Germline-derived CDR1 and CDR2 are ENHRY and SYGVKD. Germline trimming cut 6 bases from V and 4 bases from J; bases unmatched to any gene: 19. This CDR3 region has 19 residues.

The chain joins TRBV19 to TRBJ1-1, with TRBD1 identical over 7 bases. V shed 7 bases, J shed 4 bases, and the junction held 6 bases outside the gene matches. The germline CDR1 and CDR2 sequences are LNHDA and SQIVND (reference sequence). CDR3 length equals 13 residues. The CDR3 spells CASKPRDSTEAFF. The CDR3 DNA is TGTGCCAGTAAACCTCGGGACAGCACTGAAGCTTTCTTT.

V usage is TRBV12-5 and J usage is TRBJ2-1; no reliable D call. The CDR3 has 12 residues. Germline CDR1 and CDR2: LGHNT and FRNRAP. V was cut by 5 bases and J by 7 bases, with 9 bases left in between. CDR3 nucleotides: TGTGCTAGTGGTCCCCAGGAGAATGAGCAGTTCTTC. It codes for CASGPQENEQFF.

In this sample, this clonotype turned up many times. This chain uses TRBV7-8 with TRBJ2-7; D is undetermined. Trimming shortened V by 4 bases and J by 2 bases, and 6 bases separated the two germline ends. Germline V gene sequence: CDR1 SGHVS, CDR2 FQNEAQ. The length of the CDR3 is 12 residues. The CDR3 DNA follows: TGTGCCAGCAGCTACCTACCCTACGAGCAGTACGTC. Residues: CASSYLPYEQYV.

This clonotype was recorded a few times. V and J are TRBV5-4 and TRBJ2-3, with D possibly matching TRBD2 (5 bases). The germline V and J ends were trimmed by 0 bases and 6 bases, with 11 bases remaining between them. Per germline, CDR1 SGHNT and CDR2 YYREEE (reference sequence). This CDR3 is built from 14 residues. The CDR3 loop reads CASSLVGSVDTQYF. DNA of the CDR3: TGTGCCAGCAGCTTGGTGGGGAGCGTCGATACGCAGTATTTT.

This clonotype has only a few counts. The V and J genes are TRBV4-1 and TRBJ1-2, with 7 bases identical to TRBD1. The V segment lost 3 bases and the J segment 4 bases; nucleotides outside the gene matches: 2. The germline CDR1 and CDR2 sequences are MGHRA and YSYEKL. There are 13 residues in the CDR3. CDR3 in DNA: TGCGCCAGCAGCCAGAGGGACAGCTATGGCTACACCTTC. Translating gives CASSQRDSYGYTF.

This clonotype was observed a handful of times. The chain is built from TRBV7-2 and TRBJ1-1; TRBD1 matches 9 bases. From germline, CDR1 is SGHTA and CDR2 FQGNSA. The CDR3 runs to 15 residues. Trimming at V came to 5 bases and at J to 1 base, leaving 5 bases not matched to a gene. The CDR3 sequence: CASSVTTGGNTEAFF. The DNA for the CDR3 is TGTGCCAGCAGCGTCACGACAGGGGGGAACACTGAAGCTTTCTTT.

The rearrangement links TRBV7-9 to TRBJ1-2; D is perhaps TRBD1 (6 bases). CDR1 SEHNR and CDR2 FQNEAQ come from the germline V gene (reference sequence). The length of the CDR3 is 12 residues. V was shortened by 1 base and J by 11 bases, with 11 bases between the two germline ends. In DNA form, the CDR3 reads TGTGCCAGCAGCTTAGAGAGCAGGGGATACACCTTC. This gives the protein CASSLESRGYTF.

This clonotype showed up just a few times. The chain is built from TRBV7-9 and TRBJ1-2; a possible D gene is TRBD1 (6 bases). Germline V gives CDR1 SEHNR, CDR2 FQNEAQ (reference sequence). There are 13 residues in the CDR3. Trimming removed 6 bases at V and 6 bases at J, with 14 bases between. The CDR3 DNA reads TGTGCCAGCAGTTCTGACAGGAGCCATGGCTACACCTTC. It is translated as CASSSDRSHGYTF.

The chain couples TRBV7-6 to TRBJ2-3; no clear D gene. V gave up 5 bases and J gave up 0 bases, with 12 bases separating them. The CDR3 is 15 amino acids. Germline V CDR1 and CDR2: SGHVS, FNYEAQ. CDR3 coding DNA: TGTGCCAGCAGCCCCCGGGTGGTTAGCACAGATACGCAGTATTTT. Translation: CASSPRVVSTDTQYF.

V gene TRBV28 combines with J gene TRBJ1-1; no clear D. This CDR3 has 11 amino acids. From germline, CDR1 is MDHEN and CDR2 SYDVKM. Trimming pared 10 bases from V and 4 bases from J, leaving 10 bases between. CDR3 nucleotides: TGTGCCACCGGTAGCGGCACTGAAGCTTTCTTT. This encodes CATGSGTEAFF.

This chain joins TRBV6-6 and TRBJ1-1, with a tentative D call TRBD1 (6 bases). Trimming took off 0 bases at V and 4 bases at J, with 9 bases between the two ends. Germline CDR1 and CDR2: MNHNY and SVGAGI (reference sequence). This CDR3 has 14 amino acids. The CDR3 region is CASSYSQGLTEAFF. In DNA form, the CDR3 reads TGTGCCAGCAGTTACTCACAGGGCCTCACTGAAGCTTTCTTT.

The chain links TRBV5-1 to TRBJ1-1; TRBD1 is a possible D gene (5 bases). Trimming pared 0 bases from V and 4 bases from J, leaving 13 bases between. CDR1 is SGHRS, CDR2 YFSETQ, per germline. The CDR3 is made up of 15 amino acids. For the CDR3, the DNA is TGCGCCAGCAGCTTGGGGGGGGAGGGACCCACTGAAGCTTTCTTT. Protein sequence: CASSLGGEGPTEAFF. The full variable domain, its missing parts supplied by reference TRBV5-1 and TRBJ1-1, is KAGVTQTPRYLIKTRGQQVTLSCSPISGHRSVSWYQQTPGQGLQFLFEYFSETQRNKGNFPGRFSGRQFSNSRSEMNVSTLELGDSALYLCASSLGGEGPTEAFFGQGTRLTVV.

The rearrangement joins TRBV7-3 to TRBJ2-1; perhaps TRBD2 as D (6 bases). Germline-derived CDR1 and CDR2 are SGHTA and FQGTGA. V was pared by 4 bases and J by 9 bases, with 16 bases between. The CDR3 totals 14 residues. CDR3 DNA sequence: TGTGCCAGCAGCTCCGGGGGAGCGGCCAGTGAGCAGTTCTTC. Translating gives CASSSGGAASEQFF.

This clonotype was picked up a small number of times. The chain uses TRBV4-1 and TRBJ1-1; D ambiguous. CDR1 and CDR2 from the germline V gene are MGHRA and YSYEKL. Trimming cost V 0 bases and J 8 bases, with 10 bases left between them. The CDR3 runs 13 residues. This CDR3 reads CASSQEGSLEAFF. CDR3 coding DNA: TGCGCCAGCAGCCAAGAGGGGAGCCTAGAAGCTTTCTTT.

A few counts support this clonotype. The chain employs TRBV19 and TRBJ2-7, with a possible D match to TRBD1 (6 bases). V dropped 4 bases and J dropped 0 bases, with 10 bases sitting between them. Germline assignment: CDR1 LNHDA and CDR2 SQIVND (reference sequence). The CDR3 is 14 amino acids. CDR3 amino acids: CASSTRDTSYEQYF. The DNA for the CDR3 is TGTGCCAGTAGTACCCGGGACACCTCCTACGAGCAGTACTTC.

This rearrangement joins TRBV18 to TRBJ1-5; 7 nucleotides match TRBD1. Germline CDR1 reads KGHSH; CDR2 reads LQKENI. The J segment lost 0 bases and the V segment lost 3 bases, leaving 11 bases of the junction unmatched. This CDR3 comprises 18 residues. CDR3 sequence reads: CASSPLPRRGLSNQPQHF. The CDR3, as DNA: TGTGCCAGCTCACCCCTTCCCCGGAGGGGGCTTAGCAATCAGCCCCAGCATTTT.

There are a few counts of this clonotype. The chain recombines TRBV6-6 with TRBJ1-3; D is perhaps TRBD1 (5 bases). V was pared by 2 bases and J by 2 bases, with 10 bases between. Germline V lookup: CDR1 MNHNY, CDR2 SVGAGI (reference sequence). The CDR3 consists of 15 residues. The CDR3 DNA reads TGTGCCAGCAGTTACGGTACAGGCGCTGGAAACACCATATATTTT. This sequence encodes CASSYGTGAGNTIYF.